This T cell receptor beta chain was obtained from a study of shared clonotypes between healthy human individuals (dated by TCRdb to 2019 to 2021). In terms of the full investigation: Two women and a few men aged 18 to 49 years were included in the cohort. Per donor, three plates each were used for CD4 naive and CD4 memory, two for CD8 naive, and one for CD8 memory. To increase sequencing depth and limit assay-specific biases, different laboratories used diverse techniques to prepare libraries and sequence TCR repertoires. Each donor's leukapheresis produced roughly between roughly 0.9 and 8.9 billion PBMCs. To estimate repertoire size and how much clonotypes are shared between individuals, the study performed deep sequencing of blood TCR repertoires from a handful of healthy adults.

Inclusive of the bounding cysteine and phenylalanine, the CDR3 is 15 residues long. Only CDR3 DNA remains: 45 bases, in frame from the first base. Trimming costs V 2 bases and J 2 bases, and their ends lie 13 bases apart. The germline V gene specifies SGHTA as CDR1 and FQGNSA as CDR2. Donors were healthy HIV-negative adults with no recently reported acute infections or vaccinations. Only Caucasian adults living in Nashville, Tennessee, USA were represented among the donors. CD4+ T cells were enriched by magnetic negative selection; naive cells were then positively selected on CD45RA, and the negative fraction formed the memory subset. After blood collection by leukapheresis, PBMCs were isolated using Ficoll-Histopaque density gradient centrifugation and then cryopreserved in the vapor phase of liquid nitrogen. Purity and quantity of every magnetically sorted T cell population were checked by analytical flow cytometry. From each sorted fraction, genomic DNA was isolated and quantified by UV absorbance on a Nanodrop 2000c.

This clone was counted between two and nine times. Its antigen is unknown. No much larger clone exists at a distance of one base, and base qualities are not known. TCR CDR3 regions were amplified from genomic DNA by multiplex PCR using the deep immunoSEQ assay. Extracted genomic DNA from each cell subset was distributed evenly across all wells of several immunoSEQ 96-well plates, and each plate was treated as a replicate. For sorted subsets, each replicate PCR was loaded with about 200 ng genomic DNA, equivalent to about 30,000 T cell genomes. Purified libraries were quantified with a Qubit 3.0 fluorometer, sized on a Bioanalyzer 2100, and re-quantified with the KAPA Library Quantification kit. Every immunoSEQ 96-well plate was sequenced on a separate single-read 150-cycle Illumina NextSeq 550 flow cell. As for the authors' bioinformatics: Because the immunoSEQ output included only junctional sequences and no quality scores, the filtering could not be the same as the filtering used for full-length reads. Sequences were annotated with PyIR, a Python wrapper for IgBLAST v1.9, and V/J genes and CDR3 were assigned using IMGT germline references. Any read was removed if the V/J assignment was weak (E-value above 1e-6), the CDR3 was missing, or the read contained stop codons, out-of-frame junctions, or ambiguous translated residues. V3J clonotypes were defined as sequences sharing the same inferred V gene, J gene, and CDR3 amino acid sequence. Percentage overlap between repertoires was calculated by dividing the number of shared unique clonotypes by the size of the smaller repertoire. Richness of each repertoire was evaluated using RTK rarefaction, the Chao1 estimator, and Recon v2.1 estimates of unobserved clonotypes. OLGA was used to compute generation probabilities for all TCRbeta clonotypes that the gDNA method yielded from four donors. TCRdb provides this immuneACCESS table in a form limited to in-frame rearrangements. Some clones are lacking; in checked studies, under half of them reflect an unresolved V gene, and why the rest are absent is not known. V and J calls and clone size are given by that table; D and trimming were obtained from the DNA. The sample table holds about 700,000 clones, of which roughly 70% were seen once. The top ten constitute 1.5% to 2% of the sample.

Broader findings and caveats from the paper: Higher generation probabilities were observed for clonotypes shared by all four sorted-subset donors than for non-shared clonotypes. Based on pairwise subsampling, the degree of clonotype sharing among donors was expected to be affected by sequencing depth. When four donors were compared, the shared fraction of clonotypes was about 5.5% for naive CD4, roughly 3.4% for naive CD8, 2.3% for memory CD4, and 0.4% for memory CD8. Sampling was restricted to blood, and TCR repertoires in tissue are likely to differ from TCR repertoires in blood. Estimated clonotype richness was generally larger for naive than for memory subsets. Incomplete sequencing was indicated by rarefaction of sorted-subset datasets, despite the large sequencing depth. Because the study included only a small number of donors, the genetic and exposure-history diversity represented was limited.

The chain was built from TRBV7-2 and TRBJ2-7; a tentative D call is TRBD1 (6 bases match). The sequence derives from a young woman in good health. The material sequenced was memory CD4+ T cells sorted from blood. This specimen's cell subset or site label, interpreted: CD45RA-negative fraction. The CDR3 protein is CASSLPGTRTYEQYF. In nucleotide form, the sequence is TGTGCCAGCAGCTTACCCGGGACACGAACCTACGAGCAGTACTTC.